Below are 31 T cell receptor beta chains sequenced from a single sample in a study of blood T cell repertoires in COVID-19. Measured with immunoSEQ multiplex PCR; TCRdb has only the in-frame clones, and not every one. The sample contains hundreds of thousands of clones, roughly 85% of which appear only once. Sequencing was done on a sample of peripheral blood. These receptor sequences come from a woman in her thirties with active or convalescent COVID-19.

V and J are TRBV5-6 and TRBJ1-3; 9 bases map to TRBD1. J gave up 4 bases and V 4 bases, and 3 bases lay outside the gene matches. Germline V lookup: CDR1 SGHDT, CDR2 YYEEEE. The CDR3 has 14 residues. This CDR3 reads CASSGTGFGNTIYF. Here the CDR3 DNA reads TGTGCCAGCAGCGGGACAGGGTTCGGAAACACCATATATTTT.

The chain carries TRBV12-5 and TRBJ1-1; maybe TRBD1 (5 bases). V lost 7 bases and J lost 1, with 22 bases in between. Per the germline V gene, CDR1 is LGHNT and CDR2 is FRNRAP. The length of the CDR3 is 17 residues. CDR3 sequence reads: CASAVTLGRGRNTEAFF. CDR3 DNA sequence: TGTGCTAGTGCCGTCACTTTGGGCCGGGGGAGGAACACTGAAGCTTTCTTT. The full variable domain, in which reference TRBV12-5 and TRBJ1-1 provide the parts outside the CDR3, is DARVTQTPRHKVTEMGQEVTMRCQPILGHNTVFWYRQTMMQGLELLAYFRNRAPLDDSGMPKDRFSAEMPDATLATLKIQPSEPRDSAVYFCASAVTLGRGRNTEAFFGQGTRLTVV.

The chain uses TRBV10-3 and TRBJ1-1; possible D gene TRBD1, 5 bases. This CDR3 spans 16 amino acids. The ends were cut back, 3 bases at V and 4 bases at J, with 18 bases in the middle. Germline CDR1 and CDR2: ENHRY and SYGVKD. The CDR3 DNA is TGTGCCATCAGTGATAAGGGGAAGGGAATGAGCACTGAAGCTTTCTTT. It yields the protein CAISDKGKGMSTEAFF.

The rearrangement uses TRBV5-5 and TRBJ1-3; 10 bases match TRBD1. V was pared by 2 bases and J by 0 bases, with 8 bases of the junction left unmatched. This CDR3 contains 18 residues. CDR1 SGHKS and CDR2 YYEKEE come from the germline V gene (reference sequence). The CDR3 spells CASSLDRDRGLSGNTIYF. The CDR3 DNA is TGTGCCAGCAGCTTAGATAGGGACAGGGGCCTCTCTGGAAACACCATATATTTT.

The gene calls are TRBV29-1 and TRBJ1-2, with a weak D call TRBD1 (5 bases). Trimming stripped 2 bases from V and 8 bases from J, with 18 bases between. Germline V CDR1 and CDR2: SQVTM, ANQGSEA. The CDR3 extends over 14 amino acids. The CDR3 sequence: CSVELREESWGYTF. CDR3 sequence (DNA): TGCAGCGTTGAACTCAGGGAGGAATCTTGGGGCTACACCTTC.

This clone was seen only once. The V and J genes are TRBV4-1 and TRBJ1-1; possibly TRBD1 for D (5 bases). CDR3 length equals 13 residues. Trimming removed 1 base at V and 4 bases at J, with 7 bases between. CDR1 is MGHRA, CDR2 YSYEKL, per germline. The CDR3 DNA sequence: TGCGCCAGCAGCCAAGTTCAGGGCACTGAAGCTTTCTTT. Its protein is CASSQVQGTEAFF.

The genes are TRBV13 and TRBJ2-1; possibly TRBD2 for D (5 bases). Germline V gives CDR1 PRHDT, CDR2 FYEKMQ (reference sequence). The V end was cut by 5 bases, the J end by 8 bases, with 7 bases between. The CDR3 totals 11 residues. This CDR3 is CASSRSDEQFF. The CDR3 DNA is TGTGCCAGCAGCCGTAGCGATGAGCAGTTCTTC.

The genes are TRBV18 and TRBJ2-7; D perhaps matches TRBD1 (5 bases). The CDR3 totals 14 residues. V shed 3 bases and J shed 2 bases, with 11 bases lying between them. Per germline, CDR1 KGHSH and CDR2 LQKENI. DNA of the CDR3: TGTGCCAGCTCACCCAGGGATTCCCCCTACGAGCAGTACTTC. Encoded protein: CASSPRDSPYEQYF.

The CDR3 region is CASSRTRQDQETQYF. CDR3 nucleotide sequence: TGTGCCAGCAGCCGAACCCGACAGGACCAAGAGACCCAGTACTTC. The chain couples TRBV3-1 (or the pseudogene TRBV3-2) to TRBJ2-5; a weak D match, TRBD1 (6 bases). Germline loops: CDR1 LGHDT, CDR2 YNNKEL (reference sequence). The length of the CDR3 is 15 residues. V lost 4 bases, J lost 0 bases, and 12 bases lay in between.

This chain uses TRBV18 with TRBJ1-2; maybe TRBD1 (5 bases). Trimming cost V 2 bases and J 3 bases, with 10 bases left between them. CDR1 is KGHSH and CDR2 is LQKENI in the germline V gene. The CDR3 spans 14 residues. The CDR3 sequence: CASSPEQEYYGYTF. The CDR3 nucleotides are TGTGCCAGCTCACCAGAACAGGAATACTATGGCTACACCTTC.

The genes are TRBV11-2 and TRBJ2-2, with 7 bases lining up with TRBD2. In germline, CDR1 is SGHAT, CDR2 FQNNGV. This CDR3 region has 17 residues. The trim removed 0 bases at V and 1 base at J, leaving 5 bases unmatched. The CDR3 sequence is CASSLEGRAGNTGELFF. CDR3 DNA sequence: TGTGCCAGCAGCTTAGAAGGGAGGGCCGGGAACACCGGGGAGCTGTTTTTT.

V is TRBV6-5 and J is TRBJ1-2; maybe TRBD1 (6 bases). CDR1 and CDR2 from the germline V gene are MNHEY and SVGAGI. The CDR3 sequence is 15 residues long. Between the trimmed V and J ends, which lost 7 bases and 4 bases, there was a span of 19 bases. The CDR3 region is CASISNGGAPYGYTF. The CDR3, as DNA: TGTGCCAGCATTTCGAACGGGGGGGCACCCTATGGCTACACCTTC.

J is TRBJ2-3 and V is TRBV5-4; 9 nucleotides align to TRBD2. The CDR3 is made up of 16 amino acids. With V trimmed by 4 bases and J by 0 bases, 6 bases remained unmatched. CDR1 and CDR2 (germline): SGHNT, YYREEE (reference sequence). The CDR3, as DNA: TGTGCCAGCAGCCTTAGACTAGCGGAGAGCACAGATACGCAGTATTTT. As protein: CASSLRLAESTDTQYF. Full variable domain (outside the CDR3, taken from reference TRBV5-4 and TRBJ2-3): ETGVTQSPTHLIKTRGQQVTLRCSSQSGHNTVSWYQQALGQGPQFIFQYYREEENGRGNFPPRFSGLQFPNYSSELNVNALELDDSALYLCASSLRLAESTDTQYFGPGTRLTVL.

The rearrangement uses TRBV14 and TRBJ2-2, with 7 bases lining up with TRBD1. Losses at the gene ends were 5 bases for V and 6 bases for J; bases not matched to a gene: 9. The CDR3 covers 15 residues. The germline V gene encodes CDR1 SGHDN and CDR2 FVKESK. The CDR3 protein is CASSNRQGPAGELFF. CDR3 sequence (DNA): TGTGCCAGCAGCAACAGACAGGGCCCCGCCGGGGAGCTGTTTTTT.

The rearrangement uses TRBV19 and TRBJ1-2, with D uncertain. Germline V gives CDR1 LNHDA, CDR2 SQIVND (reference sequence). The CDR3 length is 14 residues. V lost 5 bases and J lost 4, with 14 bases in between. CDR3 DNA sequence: TGTGCCAGTAGTCCTCCTCCGGCGGGCTATGGCTACACCTTC. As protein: CASSPPPAGYGYTF.

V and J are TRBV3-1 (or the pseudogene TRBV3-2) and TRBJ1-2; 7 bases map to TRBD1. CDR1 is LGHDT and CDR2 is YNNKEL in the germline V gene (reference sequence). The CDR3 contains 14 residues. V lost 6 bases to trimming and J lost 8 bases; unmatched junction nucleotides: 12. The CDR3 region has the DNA TGTGCCAGCAGAGTCCCAGGGGGTCGAGGAGGCTACACCTTC. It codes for CASRVPGGRGGYTF.

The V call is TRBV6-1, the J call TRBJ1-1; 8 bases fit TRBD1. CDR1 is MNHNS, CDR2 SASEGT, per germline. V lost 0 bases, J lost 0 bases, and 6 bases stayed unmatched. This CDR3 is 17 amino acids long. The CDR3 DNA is TGTGCCAGCAGTGAAGCCCTAGGACAGGGCTTGAACACTGAAGCTTTCTTT. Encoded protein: CASSEALGQGLNTEAFF.

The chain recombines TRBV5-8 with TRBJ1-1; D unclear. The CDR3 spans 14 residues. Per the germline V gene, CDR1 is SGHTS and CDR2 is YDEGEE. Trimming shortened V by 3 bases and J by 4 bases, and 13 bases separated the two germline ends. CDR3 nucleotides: TGTGCCAGCAGCTCCTCGGCCCGAGGCACTGAAGCTTTCTTT. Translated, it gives CASSSSARGTEAFF. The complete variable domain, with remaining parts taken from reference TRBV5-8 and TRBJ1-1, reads EAGVTQSPTHLIKTRGQQATLRCSPISGHTSVYWYQQALGLGLQFLLWYDEGEERNRGNFPPRFSGRQFPNYSSELNVNALELEDSALYLCASSSSARGTEAFFGQGTRLTVV.

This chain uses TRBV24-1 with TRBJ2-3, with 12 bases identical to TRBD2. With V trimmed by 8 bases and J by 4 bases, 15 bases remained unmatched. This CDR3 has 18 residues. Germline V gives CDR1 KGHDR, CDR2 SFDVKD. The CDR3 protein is CATKPWGLAGGPPDTQYF. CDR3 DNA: TGTGCCACCAAACCGTGGGGGCTAGCGGGAGGGCCCCCAGATACGCAGTATTTT.

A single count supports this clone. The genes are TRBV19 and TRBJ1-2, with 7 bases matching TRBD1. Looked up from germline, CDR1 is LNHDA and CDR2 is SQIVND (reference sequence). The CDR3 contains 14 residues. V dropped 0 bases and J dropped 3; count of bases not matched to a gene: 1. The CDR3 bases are TGTGCCAGTAGTATAGAGCAGGGGGACTATGGCTACACCTTC. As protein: CASSIEQGDYGYTF.

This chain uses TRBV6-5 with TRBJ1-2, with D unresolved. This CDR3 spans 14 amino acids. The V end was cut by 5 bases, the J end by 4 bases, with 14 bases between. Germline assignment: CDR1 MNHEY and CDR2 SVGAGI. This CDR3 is CASSSGFKTYGYTF. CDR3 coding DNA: TGTGCCAGCAGTAGCGGATTTAAAACCTATGGCTACACCTTC.

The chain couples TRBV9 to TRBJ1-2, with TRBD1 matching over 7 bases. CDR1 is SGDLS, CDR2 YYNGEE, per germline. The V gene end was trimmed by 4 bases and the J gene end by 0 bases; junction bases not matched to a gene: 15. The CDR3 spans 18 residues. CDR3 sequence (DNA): TGTGCCAGCAGCCCCCCTCCCGGGACAGCCACCTCTAACTATGGCTACACCTTC. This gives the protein CASSPPPGTATSNYGYTF. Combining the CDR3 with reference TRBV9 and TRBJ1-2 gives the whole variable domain DSGVTQTPKHLITATGQRVTLRCSPRSGDLSVYWYQQSLDQGLQFLIQYYNGEERAKGNILERFSAQQFPDLHSELNLSSLELGDSALYFCASSPPPGTATSNYGYTFGSGTRLTVV.

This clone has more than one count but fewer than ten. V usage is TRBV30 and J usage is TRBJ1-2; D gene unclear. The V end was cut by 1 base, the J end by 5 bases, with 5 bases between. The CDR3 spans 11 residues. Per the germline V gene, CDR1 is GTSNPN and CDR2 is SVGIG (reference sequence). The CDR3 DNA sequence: TGTGCCTGGAGTGCTCCTTATGGCTACACCTTC. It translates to CAWSAPYGYTF.

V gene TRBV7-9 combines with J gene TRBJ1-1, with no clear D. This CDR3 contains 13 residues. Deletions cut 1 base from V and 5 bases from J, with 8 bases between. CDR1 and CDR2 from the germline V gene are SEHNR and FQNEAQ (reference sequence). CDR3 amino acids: CASSLVPGTEAFF. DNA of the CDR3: TGTGCCAGCAGCTTAGTCCCGGGGACTGAAGCTTTCTTT.

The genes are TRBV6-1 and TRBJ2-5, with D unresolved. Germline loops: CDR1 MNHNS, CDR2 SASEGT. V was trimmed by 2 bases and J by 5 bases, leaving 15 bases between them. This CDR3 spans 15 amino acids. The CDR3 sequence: CASSEWSKDLETQYF. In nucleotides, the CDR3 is TGTGCCAGCAGTGAATGGAGTAAGGATCTCGAGACCCAGTACTTC.

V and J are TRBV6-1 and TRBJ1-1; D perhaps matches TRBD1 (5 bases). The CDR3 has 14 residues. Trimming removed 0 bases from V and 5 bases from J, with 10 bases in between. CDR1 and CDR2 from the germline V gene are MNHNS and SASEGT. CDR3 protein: CASSEAAGNTEAFF. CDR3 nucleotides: TGTGCCAGCAGTGAAGCGGCAGGGAATACTGAAGCTTTCTTT.

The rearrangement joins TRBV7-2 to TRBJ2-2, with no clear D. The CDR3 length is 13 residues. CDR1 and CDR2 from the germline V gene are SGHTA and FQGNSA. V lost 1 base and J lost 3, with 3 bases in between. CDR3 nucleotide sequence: TGTGCCAGCAGCTTAGACTACACCGGGGAGCTGTTTTTT. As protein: CASSLDYTGELFF. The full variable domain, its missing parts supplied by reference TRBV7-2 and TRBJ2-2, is GAGVSQSPSNKVTEKGKDVELRCDPISGHTALYWYRQSLGQGLEFLIYFQGNSAPDKSGLPSDRFSAERTGGSVSTLTIQRTQQEDSAVYLCASSLDYTGELFFGEGSRLTVL.

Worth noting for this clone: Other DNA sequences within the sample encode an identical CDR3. This chain's CDR3 is CASSRGLQETQYF. The CDR3 nucleotides read TGCGCCAGCAGCCGGGGACTTCAAGAGACCCAGTACTTC. The V call is TRBV4-1, the J call TRBJ2-5, with D possibly TRBD2 on 6 matching bases. Looked up from germline, CDR1 is MGHRA and CDR2 is YSYEKL. Trimming cost V 4 bases and J 2 bases, with 8 bases left between them. The CDR3 runs to 13 residues.

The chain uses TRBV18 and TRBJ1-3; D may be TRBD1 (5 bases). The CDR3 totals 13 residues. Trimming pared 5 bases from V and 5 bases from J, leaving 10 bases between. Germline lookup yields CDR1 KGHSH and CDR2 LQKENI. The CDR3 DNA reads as TGTGCCAGCTCATCTCAGGGCCGAAACACCATATATTTT. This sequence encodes CASSSQGRNTIYF. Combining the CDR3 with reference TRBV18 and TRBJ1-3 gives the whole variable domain NAGVMQNPRHLVRRRGQEARLRCSPMKGHSHVYWYRQLPEEGLKFMVYLQKENIIDESGMPKERFSAEFPKEGPSILRIQQVVRGDSAAYFCASSSQGRNTIYFGEGSWLTVV.

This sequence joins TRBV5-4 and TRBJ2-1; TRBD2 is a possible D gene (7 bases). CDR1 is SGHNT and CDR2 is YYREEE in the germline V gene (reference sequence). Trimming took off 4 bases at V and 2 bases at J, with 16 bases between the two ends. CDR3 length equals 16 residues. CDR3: CASSTGGGGPYNEQFF. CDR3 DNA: TGTGCCAGCAGCACTGGGGGGGGCGGCCCCTACAATGAGCAGTTCTTC. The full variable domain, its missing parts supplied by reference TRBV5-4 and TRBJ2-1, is ETGVTQSPTHLIKTRGQQVTLRCSSQSGHNTVSWYQQALGQGPQFIFQYYREEENGRGNFPPRFSGLQFPNYSSELNVNALELDDSALYLCASSTGGGGPYNEQFFGPGTRLTVL.

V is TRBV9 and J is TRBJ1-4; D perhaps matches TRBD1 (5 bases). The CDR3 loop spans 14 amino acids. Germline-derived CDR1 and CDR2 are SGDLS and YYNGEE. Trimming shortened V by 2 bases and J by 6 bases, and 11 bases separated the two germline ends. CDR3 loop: CASSVSGSDEKLFF. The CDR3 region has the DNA TGTGCCAGCAGCGTGTCAGGGTCGGATGAAAAACTGTTTTTT.